This T cell receptor beta chain was observed in a study of cytomegalovirus exposure and HLA in healthy donors. Profiled with immunoSEQ multiplex PCR; TCRdb holds only in-frame clones, not every one. The sample carries about 150,000 clones, approximately 86% recorded once. The specimen sequenced was PBMCs. This sequence was found in a man between 18 and 29 years old in good health and CMV-seropositive.

CDR3 amino acids: CASGVVAVGEETQYF. The CDR3 nucleotides are TGTGCCAGTGGAGTGGTAGCGGTGGGGGAAGAGACCCAGTACTTC. The chain carries TRBV2 and TRBJ2-5; a possible D gene is TRBD2 (6 bases). The V gene's germline CDR1 is SNHLY and CDR2 FYNNEI. Trimming removed 9 bases from V and 3 bases from J, with 20 bases in between. The CDR3 covers 15 residues.